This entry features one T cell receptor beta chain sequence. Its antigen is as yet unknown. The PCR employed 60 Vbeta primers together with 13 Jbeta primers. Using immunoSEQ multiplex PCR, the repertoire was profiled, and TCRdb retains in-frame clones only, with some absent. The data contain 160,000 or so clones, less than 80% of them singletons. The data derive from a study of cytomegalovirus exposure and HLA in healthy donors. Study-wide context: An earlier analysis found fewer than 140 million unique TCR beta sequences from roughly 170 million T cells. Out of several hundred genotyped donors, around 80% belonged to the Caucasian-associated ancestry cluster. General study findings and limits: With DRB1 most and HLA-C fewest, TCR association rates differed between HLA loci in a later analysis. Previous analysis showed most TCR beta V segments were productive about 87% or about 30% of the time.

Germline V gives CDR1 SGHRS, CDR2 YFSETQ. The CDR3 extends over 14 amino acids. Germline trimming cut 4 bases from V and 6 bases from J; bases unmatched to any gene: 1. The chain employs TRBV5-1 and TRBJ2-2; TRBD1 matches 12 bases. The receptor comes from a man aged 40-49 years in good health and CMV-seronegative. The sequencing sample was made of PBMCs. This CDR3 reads CASSRDRGPGELFF. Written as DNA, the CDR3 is TGCGCCAGCAGCCGGGACAGGGGGCCCGGGGAGCTGTTTTTT.